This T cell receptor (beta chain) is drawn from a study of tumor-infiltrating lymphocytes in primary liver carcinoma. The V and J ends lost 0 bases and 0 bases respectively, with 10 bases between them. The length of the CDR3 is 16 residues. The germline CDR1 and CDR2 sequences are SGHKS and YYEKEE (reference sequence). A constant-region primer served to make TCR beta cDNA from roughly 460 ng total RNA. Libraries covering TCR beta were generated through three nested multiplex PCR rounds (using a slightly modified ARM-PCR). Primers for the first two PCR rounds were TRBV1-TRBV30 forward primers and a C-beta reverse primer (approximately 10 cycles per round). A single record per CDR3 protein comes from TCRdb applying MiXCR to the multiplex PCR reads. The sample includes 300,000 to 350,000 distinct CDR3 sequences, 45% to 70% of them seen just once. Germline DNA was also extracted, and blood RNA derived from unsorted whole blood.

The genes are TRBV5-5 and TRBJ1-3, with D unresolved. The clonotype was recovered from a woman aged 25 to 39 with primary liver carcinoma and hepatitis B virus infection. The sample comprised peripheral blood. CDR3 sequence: CASSLEGSGSGNTIYF. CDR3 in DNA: TGTGCCAGCAGCTTGGAGGGATCGGGCTCTGGAAACACCATATATTTT.